This is a list of T cell receptor beta chains from one sample in a study of shared clonotypes between healthy human individuals. Sequencing used immunoSEQ multiplex PCR; TCRdb keeps in-frame clones, though not all of them. The data contain over a million clones, under 80% of them singletons. Material for sequencing was memory CD4+ T cells sorted from blood. These receptors were obtained from a man aged 18 to 29 in good health. Each CDR3 is given with its conserved first and last residue. Size is stated for part of the rows, as once, few or many counts, or as a class when the clone is expanded.

>TRBV7-6|.|TRBJ2-5
CASSKIGETQYF
>TRBV5-1|few|TRBJ2-2
CASSAGQTNTGELFF
>TRBV10-3|.|TRBJ2-3
CAISAADTQYF
>TRBV6-5|.|TRBJ1-1
CASSYSREGKAEAFF
>TRBV28|.|TRBJ2-7
CASKGRGEQYF
>TRBV10-3|.|TRBJ2-7
CAISESTGAYEQYF
>TRBV19|.|TRBJ2-5
CASSGTGGWETQYF
>TRBV5-1|once|TRBJ2-5
CASSLSAGQGQETQYF
>TRBV7-2|.|TRBJ1-6
CASSLGTGDLSPLHF
>TRBV5-8|.|TRBJ2-3
CASTNSRTDTQYF
>TRBV5-6|few|TRBJ2-5
CASSWGPRGAETQYF
>TRBV10-3|.|TRBJ2-7
CAISALREVPSEQYF
>TRBV10-2|.|TRBJ2-7
CASSGGAYEQYF
>TRBV19|.|TRBJ1-2
CASTLQADYGYTF
>TRBV7-9|.|TRBJ2-2
CASSLALTGELFF
>TRBV2|.|TRBJ2-1
CASSLTPGLAAYNEQFF
>TRBV28|.|TRBJ1-2
CASSLSIGSGYGYTF
>TRBV7-2|.|TRBJ1-6
CASSLSTIWGVTSPLHF
>TRBV5-1|.|TRBJ1-1
CASSPWVGQTTSEAFF
>TRBV4-1|.|TRBJ2-7
CASSQDVGGWSYEQYF
>TRBV7-9|many|TRBJ2-7
CASSVGTGLVGEQYF
>TRBV5-1|few|TRBJ1-2
CASSSGMLNYGYTF
>TRBV6-1|.|TRBJ2-1
CASSERGASQFF
>TRBV6-1|.|TRBJ2-7
CASSETRGGHEQYF
>TRBV5-4|.|TRBJ2-1
CASSLASDDEQFF
>TRBV2|many|TRBJ1-1
CASWSMNTEAFF
>TRBV6-6|few|TRBJ1-5
CASSYPTGLDNQPQHF
>TRBV7-2|.|TRBJ2-7
CASSPIRGQEQYF
>TRBV13|.|TRBJ2-7
CASSLSTSGPYEQYF
>TRBV19|.|TRBJ1-2
CASSIAPTGGSYGYTF
>TRBV18|few|TRBJ2-5
CASSPPASGETQYF
>TRBV13|.|TRBJ2-1
CASSNRRAKNEQFF
>TRBV5-5|.|TRBJ2-5
CASTDPPETQYF
>TRBV28|.|TRBJ2-5
CASSSPGGRETQYF
>TRBV11-2|.|TRBJ2-1
CASTYSGTGEQFF
>TRBV18|.|TRBJ1-3
CASSPQGVEVNTIYF
>TRBV6-6|few|TRBJ2-2
CASSQLAGVGTGELFF
>TRBV4-1|.|TRBJ1-2
CASSQDTVGRLGYTF
>TRBV2|.|TRBJ1-4
CASSRLRDEKLFF
>TRBV10-3|.|TRBJ2-2
CAISDKGSGSTGELFF
>TRBV5-1|.|TRBJ2-6
CASSFGELVSGANVLTF
>TRBV7-2|.|TRBJ1-4
CASSFMGLATNEKLFF
>TRBV5-1|.|TRBJ2-7
CASSKGVGIATYEQYF
>TRBV18|few|TRBJ1-1
CASSREGQSEAFF
>TRBV5-1|.|TRBJ2-1
CASSSGAGGINEQFF
>TRBV19|.|TRBJ1-2
CASSMVGNSNYGYTF
>TRBV21-1|once|TRBJ1-2
CASSKGDRGPSGYTF
>TRBV7-2|.|TRBJ1-6
CASSLVSSPLHF
>TRBV5-1|.|TRBJ2-5
CASSLSPGQGHQETQYF
>TRBV12-5|once|TRBJ2-3
CASGLGWDTQYF
>TRBV7-9|once|TRBJ2-1
CASRSLLAGGFNEQFF
>TRBV5-1|once|TRBJ2-2
CASNGRGTGGSLHDTGELFF
>TRBV6-1|.|TRBJ2-7
CASSYTEFYEQYF
>TRBV27|once|TRBJ1-6
CASSQGSYNSPLHF
>TRBV6-6|.|TRBJ2-7
CASSYGHRYEQYF
>TRBV7-9|.|TRBJ2-7
CASQGEGSYEQYF
>TRBV5-1|.|TRBJ2-1
CASSLGGGPTYNEQFF
>TRBV7-2|.|TRBJ2-6
CASSLQVQSSGANVLTF
>TRBV19|.|TRBJ1-2
CASRSGQYYGYTF
>TRBV5-1|.|TRBJ1-3
CASSLGGAGNTIYF